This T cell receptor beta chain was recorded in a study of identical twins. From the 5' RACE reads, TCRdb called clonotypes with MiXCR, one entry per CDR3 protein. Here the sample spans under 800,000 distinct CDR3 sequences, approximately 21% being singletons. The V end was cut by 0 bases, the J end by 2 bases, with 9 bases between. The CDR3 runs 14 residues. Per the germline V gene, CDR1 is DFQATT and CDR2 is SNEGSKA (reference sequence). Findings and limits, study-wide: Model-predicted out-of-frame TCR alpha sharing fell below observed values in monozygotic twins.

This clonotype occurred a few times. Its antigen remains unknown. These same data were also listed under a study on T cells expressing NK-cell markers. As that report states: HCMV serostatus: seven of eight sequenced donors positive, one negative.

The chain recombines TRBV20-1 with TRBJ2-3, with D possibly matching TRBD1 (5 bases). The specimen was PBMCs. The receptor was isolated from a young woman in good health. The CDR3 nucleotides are TGCAGTGCTAGAGACAGGGTAAACACAGATACGCAGTATTTT. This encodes CSARDRVNTDTQYF.